The next 26 T cell receptor beta chains were all read from a single sample in a study of shared clonotypes between healthy human individuals. Data came from immunoSEQ multiplex PCR; TCRdb stores just in-frame clones and leaves some out. The table lists 2 million to 2.5 million clones, 90% to 95% of them singletons. Specimen: naive CD4+ T cells sorted from blood. Subset indicated: CD45RA+ positively selected. Source of these receptors: a man aged 18 to 29 in good health.

V usage is TRBV2 and J usage is TRBJ2-3; possibly TRBD1 or TRBD2 for D (6 bases each). Germline CDR1 is SNHLY and CDR2 is FYNNEI. The CDR3 has 15 amino acids. Trimming took off 4 bases at V and 4 bases at J, with 15 bases between the two ends. CDR3 protein: CASSGSGAQSDTQYF. The CDR3 region has the DNA TGTGCCAGCAGTGGTTCGGGGGCCCAATCAGATACGCAGTATTTT.

The CDR3 DNA is TGCGCCAGCAGCCCAGGGACAGTCAACACCGGGGAGCTGTTTTTT. Its protein product is CASSPGTVNTGELFF. The chain combines TRBV5-1 with TRBJ2-2, with 7 bases matching TRBD1. This CDR3 is 15 amino acids long. The V gene end was trimmed by 4 bases and the J gene end by 2 bases; junction bases not matched to a gene: 5. Germline V gene data show CDR1 as SGHRS and CDR2 as YFSETQ.

The V and J genes are TRBV7-2 and TRBJ2-7, with TRBD1 matching 7 bases. Germline V gene lookup returns CDR1 SGHTA and CDR2 FQGNSA. CDR3 length: 13 residues. With 6 bases clipped from V and 0 bases from J, the junction kept 2 bases outside the gene matches. CDR3 sequence reads: CASRPGGSYEQYF. CDR3 DNA: TGTGCCAGCAGGCCAGGGGGCTCCTACGAGCAGTACTTC.

The chain couples TRBV7-3 to TRBJ2-3; TRBD2 aligns across 7 bases. V lost 5 bases and J lost 3; bases outside the gene matches: 11. Germline assignment: CDR1 SGHTA and CDR2 FQGTGA. This CDR3 spans 16 amino acids. The CDR3 protein is CASSPHRALATDTQYF. Here the CDR3 DNA reads TGTGCCAGCAGCCCCCATAGGGCACTAGCGACAGATACGCAGTATTTT.

The V and J genes are TRBV4-1 and TRBJ2-1, with 7 bases fitting TRBD2. Germline lookup yields CDR1 MGHRA and CDR2 YSYEKL. With V trimmed by 3 bases and J by 0 bases, 8 bases remained unmatched. This CDR3 comprises 17 residues. The DNA for the CDR3 is TGCGCCAGCAGCCATCCACGGACTAGTCGCTCCTACAATGAGCAGTTCTTC. Translating it yields CASSHPRTSRSYNEQFF.

The CDR3, as DNA: TGTGCCAGCAGTTTCACCGGGACAGGGGGGTACGAGCAGTACTTC. This sequence encodes CASSFTGTGGYEQYF. The chain is built from TRBV6-6 and TRBJ2-7; TRBD1 matches at 11 bases. Germline trimming cut 4 bases from V and 4 bases from J; bases unmatched to any gene: 6. Germline V lookup: CDR1 MNHNY, CDR2 SVGAGI (reference sequence). The CDR3 spans 15 residues.

The genes are TRBV7-2 and TRBJ1-1; 7 bases agree with TRBD1. Germline V lookup: CDR1 SGHTA, CDR2 FQGNSA. Unmatched junction bases numbered 0, after V lost 8 bases and J lost 0 bases. This CDR3 contains 12 residues. As DNA, the CDR3 is TGTGCCAGCGACAGGGTGAACACTGAAGCTTTCTTT. It encodes CASDRVNTEAFF.

This chain links TRBV18 with TRBJ1-2, with 7 bases fitting TRBD1. The CDR3 extends over 14 amino acids. V gave up 3 bases and J gave up 8 bases; unmatched junction bases: 9. In germline, CDR1 is KGHSH, CDR2 LQKENI. CDR3: CASSPYGTEKGYTF. CDR3 bases: TGTGCCAGCTCACCCTACGGGACAGAAAAGGGCTACACCTTC.

This rearrangement joins TRBV19 to TRBJ1-6, with TRBD1 identical over 10 bases. V shed 0 bases and J 11 bases; nucleotides not matched to a gene: 4. Germline lookup yields CDR1 LNHDA and CDR2 SQIVND (reference sequence). CDR3 length: 15 residues. The CDR3 loop reads CASSIDRDRGTPLHF. The CDR3 region has the DNA TGTGCCAGTAGTATAGACCGGGACAGGGGTACACCCCTCCACTTT.

The V gene is TRBV7-9, the J gene TRBJ2-7, with 11 nucleotides matching TRBD1. The CDR3 runs 12 residues. The V gene's germline CDR1 is SEHNR and CDR2 FQNEAQ (reference sequence). CDR3: CASSLAGQGVEV. Written as DNA, the CDR3 is TGTGCCAGCAGCTTAGCGGGACAGGGGGTTGAGGTC.

A remark on this clone: Germline and junction disagree at one end, which may indicate a read error. The V and J genes are TRBV11-2 and TRBJ2-1, with 9 bases matching TRBD2. The CDR3 totals 14 residues. Germline assignment: CDR1 SGHAT and CDR2 FQNNGV. Here the CDR3 DNA reads TGTGCCAGCAGGTTAGCGGGAGCATCAAATGAGCAGTTCTTC. This gives the protein CASRLAGASNEQFF.

This clone was detected once. The chain combines TRBV6-5 with TRBJ2-5; D possibly corresponds to TRBD2 (5 bases). The CDR3 contains 13 residues. V gave up 5 bases and J gave up 5 bases, with 12 bases separating them. Germline V gene lookup returns CDR1 MNHEY and CDR2 SVGAGI. CDR3 sequence reads: CASSSGRTETQYF. For the CDR3, the DNA is TGTGCCAGCAGTAGCGGAAGGACGGAGACCCAGTACTTC.

This chain connects TRBV10-2 to TRBJ1-6, with 8 bases that match TRBD1. Germline lookup yields CDR1 WSHSY and CDR2 SAAADI. After removal of 3 bases from V and 10 bases from J, the junction contained 5 bases not matched to a gene. The CDR3 length is 14 residues. CDR3: CASSDDRGGSPLHF. CDR3 DNA: TGCGCCAGCAGTGACGACAGGGGAGGATCACCCCTCCACTTT.

This clone was observed a single time. The chain has TRBV5-1 and TRBJ1-6; D call uncertain. There are 15 residues in the CDR3. Trimming took off 0 bases at V and 5 bases at J, with 9 bases between the two ends. Germline-derived CDR1 and CDR2 are SGHRS and YFSETQ. The CDR3 loop is CASSLARADNSPLHF. DNA of the CDR3: TGCGCCAGCAGCTTGGCTCGGGCCGATAATTCACCCCTCCACTTT.

CDR3 protein: CASSVDGVKNTEAFF. The CDR3 region has the DNA TGCGCCAGCAGCGTGGATGGGGTCAAGAACACTGAAGCTTTCTTT. J is TRBJ1-1 and V is TRBV5-1, with no clear D. Between the trimmed V and J ends, which lost 4 bases and 1 base, there was a span of 14 bases. The CDR3 covers 15 residues. Germline V CDR1 and CDR2: SGHRS, YFSETQ.

The chain links TRBV5-4 to TRBJ2-2; D gene uncertain. V was clipped by 4 bases and J by 0 bases, with 13 bases between them. Germline V lookup: CDR1 SGHNT, CDR2 YYREEE (reference sequence). The CDR3 runs 16 residues. The CDR3 sequence is CASSKNLDPNTGELFF. CDR3 nucleotides: TGTGCCAGCAGCAAAAACCTTGATCCGAACACCGGGGAGCTGTTTTTT.

This clone has a single count. This rearrangement joins TRBV4-3 to TRBJ2-6; D is undetermined. This CDR3 region has 18 residues. The V and J ends lost 0 bases and 0 bases respectively, with 12 bases between them. Germline V CDR1 and CDR2: LGHNA, YSLEER. CDR3: CASSQDVGNPSGANVLTF. DNA for the CDR3: TGCGCCAGCAGCCAAGATGTAGGTAACCCCTCTGGGGCCAACGTCCTGACTTTC.

The CDR3 coding sequence is TGTGCCAGCAGTGAAGGCGAGTATTCACCCCTCCACTTT. It translates to CASSEGEYSPLHF. The chain uses TRBV2 and TRBJ1-6; no clear D. This CDR3 is 13 amino acids long. Between the trimmed V and J ends, which lost 1 base and 8 bases, there was a span of 6 bases. Germline CDR1 SNHLY, CDR2 FYNNEI.

The chain has TRBV2 and TRBJ2-6, with a possible D match to TRBD1 (6 bases). Germline V gene sequence: CDR1 SNHLY, CDR2 FYNNEI. This CDR3 region has 16 residues. V dropped 2 bases and J dropped 0 bases, with 8 bases sitting between them. The CDR3 coding sequence is TGTGCCAGCAGTGAACAGGGGTTCTCTGGGGCCAACGTCCTGACTTTC. It codes for CASSEQGFSGANVLTF.

The J gene is TRBJ1-6, the V gene TRBV5-1; D is ambiguous. The CDR3 has 16 residues. Trimming removed 0 bases at V and 1 base at J, with 8 bases between. The germline CDR1 and CDR2 sequences are SGHRS and YFSETQ. This CDR3 reads CASSLAVWSYNSPLHF. CDR3 nucleotide sequence: TGCGCCAGCAGCTTGGCGGTCTGGTCCTATAATTCACCCCTCCACTTT.

V is TRBV7-9 and J is TRBJ2-2; possibly TRBD1 for D (6 bases). CDR3 length: 15 amino acids. CDR1 and CDR2 (germline): SEHNR, FQNEAQ (reference sequence). V was cut by 0 bases and J by 6 bases, with 11 bases left in between. CDR3 protein: CASSLARGMSGELFF. The CDR3 coding sequence is TGTGCCAGCAGCTTAGCCAGGGGAATGTCCGGGGAGCTGTTTTTT.

The V and J genes are TRBV29-1 and TRBJ2-7, with TRBD1 matching over 10 bases. The CDR3 is 14 amino acids. J was trimmed by 3 bases and V by 4 bases; bases with no gene match: 6. Germline V gene data show CDR1 as SQVTM and CDR2 as ANQGSEA. The CDR3 sequence is CSVVAGQGVYEQYF. DNA for the CDR3: TGCAGCGTTGTCGCCGGACAGGGGGTCTACGAGCAGTACTTC.

V gene TRBV30 combines with J gene TRBJ1-1; tentatively, D is TRBD1 (5 bases). This CDR3 spans 13 amino acids. V gave up 5 bases and J gave up 1 base, with 11 bases separating them. Germline CDR1 GTSNPN, CDR2 SVGIG (reference sequence). The CDR3 region has the DNA TGTGCCTGGGAGGGGAATTCGAACACTGAAGCTTTCTTT. This sequence encodes CAWEGNSNTEAFF. The entire variable domain, with the rest obtained from reference TRBV30 and TRBJ1-1, is as follows: SQTIHQWPATLVQPVGSPLSLECTVEGTSNPNLYWYRQAAGRGLQLLFYSVGIGQISSEVPQNLSASRPQDRQFILSSKKLLLSDSGFYLCAWEGNSNTEAFFGQGTRLTVV.

The V gene is TRBV9, the J gene TRBJ2-1, with a possible D match to TRBD1 (7 bases). V was trimmed by 4 bases and J by 6 bases, leaving 20 bases between them. This CDR3 is 16 amino acids long. The germline V gene has CDR1 SGDLS and CDR2 YYNGEE. The CDR3 region has the DNA TGTGCCAGCAGCACACGCGGGGACAGTATCGTCAATGAGCAGTTCTTC. It specifies CASSTRGDSIVNEQFF.

The V call is TRBV4-1, the J call TRBJ1-2; D possibly corresponds to TRBD1 (5 bases). Trimming left V 1 base short and J 4 bases short, with 10 bases between. The length of the CDR3 is 14 residues. CDR1 is MGHRA and CDR2 is YSYEKL in the germline V gene. CDR3: CASSQASGIYGYTF. The CDR3, as DNA: TGCGCCAGCAGCCAAGCATCAGGGATCTATGGCTACACCTTC.

This clone was found once. The chain joins TRBV27 to TRBJ1-2, with 8 bases aligning to TRBD1. The CDR3 has 14 amino acids. V was pared by 3 bases and J by 2 bases, with 2 bases of the junction left unmatched. Per germline, CDR1 MNHEY and CDR2 SMNVEV (reference sequence). The CDR3 protein is CASSLDRANYGYTF. The CDR3 DNA follows: TGTGCCAGCAGTTTGGACAGGGCAAACTATGGCTACACCTTC.